The present entry profiles one T cell receptor beta chain with its context. Trimming cost V 0 bases and J 4 bases, with 15 bases left between them. The V gene's germline CDR1 is LGHDT and CDR2 YNNKEL (reference sequence). The CDR3 extends over 16 amino acids. The sample belongs to a study of blood T cell repertoires in COVID-19. Across the whole study: Both acute and convalescent COVID-19 samples were obtained from the United States, Italy and Spain. The analysed material was cDNA or gDNA that came from T cells, B-cell-depleted T cells, or PBMCs.

Each participant's cohort was designated according to participant-reported clinical history. Original processing notes: Reference gene primer amplification in the assay estimated nucleated cell counts. The data were produced by immunoSEQ multiplex PCR, yet TCRdb's version contains in-frame clones alone and is incomplete. That table is the source of V, J and clone size, and D and trimming were worked out from the DNA. The table includes around 250,000 clones, approximately 90% detected once. The TCR was taken from a human donor in a cohort exposed to, infected with or recovered from COVID-19 (not recorded which). The donor label of this sample is uncertain. Sequences were obtained from PBMCs or T cells enriched from blood (not recorded which). The J gene is TRBJ1-2, the V gene TRBV3-1 (or the pseudogene TRBV3-2); D not certain. The CDR3 is CASSQDSQVGIYGYTF. The CDR3 DNA reads TGTGCCAGCAGCCAAGACAGCCAGGTCGGCATCTATGGCTACACCTTC.